The 20 T cell receptor beta chains presented below share a single source sample, sequenced in a study of PD-L1 blockade in urothelial cancer. Sample time point: pretreatment peripheral blood. Sequencing was performed with immunoSEQ multiplex PCR; in TCRdb, only in-frame clones are kept and a portion is missing. The data contain about 85,000 clones, 85% to 90% of them singletons. This material consisted of PBMCs, taken around atezolizumab (anti-PD-L1) treatment. All receptors derive from a man aged 60 to 75 with urothelial cancer.

This clone has only one observation. V and J are TRBV30 and TRBJ1-6, with TRBD1 matching over 7 bases. Trimming took 4 bases from V and 11 from J; bases not matched to a gene: 5. Looked up from germline, CDR1 is GTSNPN and CDR2 is SVGIG (reference sequence). The CDR3 runs 12 residues. The CDR3 DNA reads TGTGCCTGGACCGGGACAGTAACACCCCTCCACTTT. Translation gives CAWTGTVTPLHF.

The gene calls are TRBV2 and TRBJ2-5, with a possible D match to TRBD1 (5 bases). The CDR3 sequence is 14 residues long. Between the trimmed V and J ends, which lost 4 bases and 2 bases, there was a span of 11 bases. Per the germline V gene, CDR1 is SNHLY and CDR2 is FYNNEI. CDR3 amino acids: CASSVTAGQETQYF. CDR3 DNA sequence: TGTGCCAGCAGTGTAACGGCAGGGCAAGAGACCCAGTACTTC.

The gene calls are TRBV4-2 and TRBJ2-1, with 14 bases identical to TRBD2. With V trimmed by 1 base and J by 6 bases, 5 bases remained unmatched. CDR3 length: 17 residues. Germline CDR1 reads LGHNA; CDR2 reads YNFKEQ. CDR3 DNA: TGTGCCAGCAGCCAAGGCGGGACTAGCGGGAGACCCAATGAGCAGTTCTTC. Protein sequence: CASSQGGTSGRPNEQFF.

The V call is TRBV28, the J call TRBJ2-3, with D possibly matching TRBD2 (6 bases). The CDR3 has 16 amino acids. Germline V gene sequence: CDR1 MDHEN, CDR2 SYDVKM. The V and J ends lost 6 bases and 0 bases respectively, with 16 bases between them. CDR3 sequence reads: CASRFGGTLSTDTQYF. CDR3 coding DNA: TGTGCCAGCAGGTTTGGGGGGACGCTAAGCACAGATACGCAGTATTTT.

This chain uses TRBV30 with TRBJ2-3; D is unresolved. V was pared by 3 bases and J by 0 bases, with 10 bases between. The germline gives CDR1 GTSNPN, CDR2 SVGIG (reference sequence). The CDR3 is 14 amino acids. The CDR3 DNA reads as TGTGCCTGGAGCGCCTCCACTAGCACAGATACGCAGTATTTT. It encodes CAWSASTSTDTQYF. Looking up the rest from reference TRBV30 and TRBJ2-3 gives the full variable domain: SQTIHQWPATLVQPVGSPLSLECTVEGTSNPNLYWYRQAAGRGLQLLFYSVGIGQISSEVPQNLSASRPQDRQFILSSKKLLLSDSGFYLCAWSASTSTDTQYFGPGTRLTVL.

A few counts support this clone. The chain recombines TRBV5-1 with TRBJ2-3; maybe TRBD1 (6 bases). The CDR3 totals 15 residues. Germline V gives CDR1 SGHRS, CDR2 YFSETQ. V lost 4 bases and J 3 bases, leaving 15 bases between the germline ends. The CDR3, as DNA: TGCGCCAGCAGCCGAGGACAGATTGATACAGATACGCAGTATTTT. This sequence encodes CASSRGQIDTDTQYF.

J is TRBJ1-5 and V is TRBV7-2, with D uncertain. The V end lost 1 base, the J end lost 1 base, and 11 bases lay between the germline ends. The germline CDR1 and CDR2 sequences are SGHTA and FQGNSA. The CDR3 is made up of 16 amino acids. The CDR3 here is CASSLVAGRSNQPQHF. The CDR3 nucleotides are TGTGCCAGCAGCTTAGTTGCGGGGAGGAGCAATCAGCCCCAGCATTTT.

The chain couples TRBV5-1 to TRBJ2-7; tentative D call: TRBD1 (6 bases). The CDR3 extends over 13 amino acids. Germline V CDR1 and CDR2: SGHRS, YFSETQ. The V end lost 4 bases, the J end lost 3 bases, and 11 bases lay between the germline ends. Here the CDR3 reads CASSLVRGYEQYF. The CDR3 bases are TGCGCCAGCAGCCTAGTCAGGGGCTACGAGCAGTACTTC. The full variable domain, its missing parts supplied by reference TRBV5-1 and TRBJ2-7, is KAGVTQTPRYLIKTRGQQVTLSCSPISGHRSVSWYQQTPGQGLQFLFEYFSETQRNKGNFPGRFSGRQFSNSRSEMNVSTLELGDSALYLCASSLVRGYEQYFGPGTRLTVT.

The CDR3 bases are TGTGCCAGCAGCTGGGGGACAGGGGGCTACGAGCAGTACTTC. It yields the protein CASSWGTGGYEQYF. The rearrangement joins TRBV5-8 to TRBJ2-7; 11 positions agree with TRBD1. Germline values: CDR1 SGHTS, CDR2 YDEGEE. V shed 3 bases, J shed 3 bases, and the junction held 2 bases outside the gene matches. The CDR3 has 14 residues.

The chain couples TRBV11-3 to TRBJ1-2; possible D gene TRBD1, 6 bases. The V gene's germline CDR1 is SGHNT and CDR2 YENEEA. Trimming cost V 1 base and J 4 bases, with 13 bases left between them. CDR3 size: 15 residues. CDR3 residues: CASSLGRGGSYGYTF. DNA for the CDR3: TGTGCCAGCAGCTTAGGGCGAGGGGGATCCTATGGCTACACCTTC.

This clone was recorded a few times. The chain recombines TRBV28 with TRBJ2-7, with 7 bases that match TRBD1. Trimming took 3 bases from V and 0 from J; bases not matched to a gene: 2. Germline CDR1 is MDHEN and CDR2 is SYDVKM. The CDR3 extends over 14 amino acids. The CDR3 region is CASSFRDSSYEQYF. DNA for the CDR3: TGTGCCAGCAGTTTCCGGGACAGCTCCTACGAGCAGTACTTC. The full variable domain, with the rest looked up from reference TRBV28 and TRBJ2-7, is DVKVTQSSRYLVKRTGEKVFLECVQDMDHENMFWYRQDPGLGLRLIYFSYDVKMKEKGDIPEGYSVSREKKERFSLILESASTNQTSMYLCASSFRDSSYEQYFGPGTRLTVT.

This clone has a handful of counts. The chain is built from TRBV28 and TRBJ1-5; weak D call: TRBD1 (6 bases). Germline lookup yields CDR1 MDHEN and CDR2 SYDVKM. V shed 2 bases and J shed 5 bases, with 19 bases lying between them. The CDR3 has 17 residues. The CDR3 region has the DNA TGTGCCAGCAGTTTAAGGGGACCCGACAGGCGGGATCAGCCCCAGCATTTT. Its protein is CASSLRGPDRRDQPQHF.

Regarding this clone: The limits of the CDR3 on the DNA are not certain, so only TCRdb's listed CDR3 is given. The CDR3 reads CAISDFRGSSYEQYF. This chain uses TRBV10-3 with TRBJ2-7; the table gives TRBD2 as D, unverified against the DNA. Both ends counted, the CDR3 spans 15 residues. CDR1 is ENHRY, CDR2 SYGVKD, per germline.

The V gene is TRBV28, the J gene TRBJ1-2, with 8 bases that match TRBD1. V trimming: 6 bases; J trimming: 0 bases; junction bases outside the gene matches: 9. Germline CDR1 reads MDHEN; CDR2 reads SYDVKM. The CDR3 covers 16 residues. For the CDR3, the DNA is TGTGCCAGCAGACTAGGGACAGGCGTTACTAACTATGGCTACACCTTC. This translates into CASRLGTGVTNYGYTF.

CDR3 region: CASSVAGPRGYTF. Here the CDR3 DNA reads TGTGCCAGCAGTGTCGCGGGTCCACGCGGCTACACCTTC. The rearrangement links TRBV2 to TRBJ1-2; no definite D call. This CDR3 is built from 13 residues. V gave up 4 bases and J gave up 8 bases, with 14 bases separating them. Germline-derived CDR1 and CDR2 are SNHLY and FYNNEI.

This rearrangement joins TRBV2 to TRBJ2-1, with 8 nucleotides matching TRBD1. Germline V CDR1 and CDR2: SNHLY, FYNNEI. The V and J ends lost 6 bases and 7 bases, in that order; junction bases with no gene match: 8. The CDR3 covers 14 residues. The chain's CDR3 is CASSYGRGRNEQFF. The CDR3, as DNA: TGTGCCAGCAGCTACGGCAGGGGGCGGAATGAGCAGTTCTTC. The variable domain in full, completed from reference TRBV2 and TRBJ2-1, reads EPEVTQTPSHQVTQMGQEVILRCVPISNHLYFYWYRQILGQKVEFLVSFYNNEISEKSEIFDDQFSVERPDGSNFTLKIRSTKLEDSAMYFCASSYGRGRNEQFFGPGTRLTVL.

The J gene is TRBJ2-3, the V gene TRBV6-6; a weak D match, TRBD2 (6 bases). The CDR3 spans 14 residues. The ends were cut back, 4 bases at V and 1 base at J, with 9 bases in the middle. Germline loops: CDR1 MNHNY, CDR2 SVGAGI (reference sequence). The DNA for the CDR3 is TGTGCCAGCAGTTGGGGCGGGGGCACAGATACGCAGTATTTT. This translates into CASSWGGGTDTQYF.

The chain uses TRBV28 and TRBJ1-4, with D perhaps TRBD1 (5 bases). There are 14 residues in the CDR3. Germline V lookup: CDR1 MDHEN, CDR2 SYDVKM. V lost 3 bases and J 6 bases, leaving 11 bases between the germline ends. CDR3 in amino acids: CASSLTGGDEKLFF. In DNA form, the CDR3 reads TGTGCCAGCAGTTTGACGGGGGGAGATGAAAAACTGTTTTTT.

The chain has TRBV5-1 and TRBJ2-7, with 10 nucleotides matching TRBD1. J was trimmed by 6 bases and V by 2 bases; bases with no gene match: 5. The CDR3 loop spans 14 amino acids. CDR1 and CDR2 (germline): SGHRS, YFSETQ. CDR3 in amino acids: CASSFRDRGAEQYF. DNA of the CDR3: TGCGCCAGCAGCTTTAGGGACAGGGGCGCCGAGCAGTACTTC.

In this sample, this clone turned up once. V gene TRBV30 combines with J gene TRBJ2-3, with 14 bases that match TRBD2. The germline CDR1 and CDR2 sequences are GTSNPN and SVGIG (reference sequence). This CDR3 has 16 residues. Losses at the gene ends were 0 bases for V and 9 bases for J; bases not matched to a gene: 8. The CDR3 DNA is TGTGCCTGGAGTGTAGATAGACTAGCGGGGGGGCGAACGCAGTATTTT. It yields the protein CAWSVDRLAGGRTQYF.